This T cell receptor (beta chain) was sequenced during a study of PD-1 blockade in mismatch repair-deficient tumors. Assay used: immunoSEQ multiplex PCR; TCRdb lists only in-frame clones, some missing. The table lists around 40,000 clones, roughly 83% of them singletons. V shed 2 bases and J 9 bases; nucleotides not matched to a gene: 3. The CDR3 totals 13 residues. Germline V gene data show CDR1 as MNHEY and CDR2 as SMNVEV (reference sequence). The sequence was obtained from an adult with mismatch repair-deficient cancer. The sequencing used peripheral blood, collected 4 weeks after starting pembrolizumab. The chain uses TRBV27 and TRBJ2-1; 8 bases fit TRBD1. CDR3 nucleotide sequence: TGTGCCAGCAGTTTACAGGGGGCCGGTGAGCAGTTCTTC. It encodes CASSLQGAGEQFF.